Sequencing of this TCR beta chain was carried out in a study of T cells in Graves' hyperthyroidism and ophthalmopathy. This clonotype came up a few times. Its antigen is undetermined. Patients were aged 18 to 65, had disease duration under 2 months, and had newly diagnosed hyperthyroidism. Drawn at first hyperthyroidism diagnosis, the blood sample preceded any ophthalmopathy symptoms. PBMCs were derived from roughly 10 ml fresh peripheral blood. The source material, RNA transcripts, was used to amplify TCR beta CDR3 regions. HTBI primers were used for first-round RT-PCR of the TCR CDR3. TCRdb re-called the multiplex PCR reads through MiXCR, storing one row per CDR3 protein. The sample carries under 450,000 distinct CDR3 sequences, about 17% recorded once. The study, taken as a whole, reports: Blood also contained most expanded thyroid clonotypes above 0.001.

CDR1 SGHVS and CDR2 FQNEAQ come from the germline V gene. The CDR3 loop spans 15 amino acids. The ends were cut back, 5 bases at V and 2 bases at J, with 13 bases in the middle. The sequence derives from a woman in her 30s with Graves' hyperthyroidism that later progressed to Graves' ophthalmopathy. J is TRBJ1-5 and V is TRBV7-8, with D perhaps matching TRBD1 (6 bases). Sequencing was done on a sample of blood. The CDR3 DNA reads TGTGCCAGCAGCCTCGACAGGTGGGGCAATCAGCCCCAGCATTTT. Amino acid sequence: CASSLDRWGNQPQHF.